One sample yielded the 27 T cell receptor beta chains listed below, sequenced in a study of CD8+ T cells in alopecia areata (dated by TCRdb to 2017 to 2018). Library preparation was by the immunoSEQ multiplex PCR assay. RNA was extracted from all samples and reverse transcribed into cDNA as template for TCR sequencing. The clones in this table, taken by TCRdb from immuneACCESS, are in-frame only. Not every clone is retained; where verified, under half of the shortfall comes from an unresolved V gene, and the cause of the rest is unknown. Present in this sample are 100,000 to 150,000 clones, roughly 68% of which were seen just once. The ten largest clones capture about 3% of the sample. Specimen: CD4+ T cells sorted from blood. The receptor set was obtained from a human donor in good health.

Only a few counts were recorded for this clone. The chain links TRBV4-1 to TRBJ2-1; 10 bases fit TRBD2. Germline CDR1 is MGHRA and CDR2 is YSYEKL. The CDR3 length is 18 residues. Trimming removed 2 bases from V and 4 bases from J; junction bases left unmatched: 11. The CDR3, as DNA: TGCGCCAGCAGCCAATCCAGCCTCCTTAGCGGGGGGTACAATGAGCAGTTCTTC. This sequence encodes CASSQSSLLSGGYNEQFF.

The rearrangement joins TRBV18 to TRBJ2-3, with D unclear. V was cut by 4 bases and J by 0 bases, with 2 bases left in between. This CDR3 region has 12 residues. Germline lookup yields CDR1 KGHSH and CDR2 LQKENI. CDR3 DNA: TGTGCCAGCTCACTTAGCACAGATACGCAGTATTTT. This gives the protein CASSLSTDTQYF.

The rearrangement links TRBV29-1 to TRBJ2-2; a possible D gene is TRBD1 (6 bases). Germline V gives CDR1 SQVTM, CDR2 ANQGSEA. The length of the CDR3 is 11 residues. V was cut by 7 bases and J by 5 bases, with 8 bases left in between. The CDR3 nucleotides read TGCAGCGGCCAGGGGACCGGGGAGCTGTTTTTT. It translates to CSGQGTGELFF.

CDR3 coding DNA: TGCGCCAGCAGCTTCCAGACAGGGGGGAACACTGAAGCTTTCTTT. Translated: CASSFQTGGNTEAFF. This chain connects TRBV5-1 to TRBJ1-1, with TRBD1 matching 9 bases. The CDR3 contains 15 residues. Germline V gives CDR1 SGHRS, CDR2 YFSETQ. Trimming at V came to 2 bases and at J to 1 base, leaving 3 bases not matched to a gene.

V and J are TRBV29-1 and TRBJ2-5, with TRBD1 matching over 9 bases. The CDR3 is made up of 14 amino acids. Germline loops: CDR1 SQVTM, CDR2 ANQGSEA. V lost 3 bases to trimming and J lost 2 bases; unmatched junction nucleotides: 4. The CDR3 is CSVEGTGYQETQYF. CDR3 DNA sequence: TGCAGCGTTGAGGGGACAGGGTATCAAGAGACCCAGTACTTC. Full variable domain (missing parts from reference TRBV29-1 and TRBJ2-5): SAVISQKPSRDICQRGTSLTIQCQVDSQVTMMFWYRQQPGQSLTLIATANQGSEATYESGFVIDKFPISRPNLTFSTLTVSNMSPEDSSIYLCSVEGTGYQETQYFGPGTRLLVL.

This rearrangement joins TRBV5-4 to TRBJ2-3; D call uncertain. Trimming removed 2 bases from V and 0 bases from J, with 7 bases in between. CDR1 and CDR2 (germline): SGHNT, YYREEE (reference sequence). The CDR3 has 14 residues. In DNA form, the CDR3 reads TGTGCCAGCAGCTTCCCCGGGAGCACAGATACGCAGTATTTT. Protein: CASSFPGSTDTQYF. The entire variable domain, with the rest obtained from reference TRBV5-4 and TRBJ2-3, is as follows: ETGVTQSPTHLIKTRGQQVTLRCSSQSGHNTVSWYQQALGQGPQFIFQYYREEENGRGNFPPRFSGLQFPNYSSELNVNALELDDSALYLCASSFPGSTDTQYFGPGTRLTVL.

The chain recombines TRBV5-1 with TRBJ2-1; unclear D gene. The CDR3 has 11 residues. The V and J ends lost 4 bases and 9 bases respectively, with 8 bases between them. CDR1 is SGHRS and CDR2 is YFSETQ in the germline V gene. The CDR3 coding sequence is TGCGCCAGCAGCCTCGAGATTGAGCAGTTCTTC. This gives the protein CASSLEIEQFF.

The chain recombines TRBV2 with TRBJ1-1; possibly TRBD1 for D (6 bases). The CDR3 runs to 14 residues. Trimming removed 5 bases at V and 1 base at J, with 11 bases between. Germline V gene sequence: CDR1 SNHLY, CDR2 FYNNEI. The DNA for the CDR3 is TGTGCCAGCAGTCAACAGGGTGCGAACACTGAAGCTTTCTTT. Protein sequence: CASSQQGANTEAFF.

The CDR3 bases are TGTGCCAGCAGCTCAGCGGGTGAGCAGTTCTTC. Its translation: CASSSAGEQFF. The chain combines TRBV13 with TRBJ2-1; possibly TRBD2 for D (6 bases). The CDR3 extends over 11 amino acids. Looked up from germline, CDR1 is PRHDT and CDR2 is FYEKMQ (reference sequence). The ends were cut back, 4 bases at V and 9 bases at J, with 7 bases in the middle. The full variable domain, completed using reference TRBV13 and TRBJ2-1, is AAGVIQSPRHLIKEKRETATLKCYPIPRHDTVYWYQQGPGQDPQFLISFYEKMQSDKGSIPDRFSAQQFSDYHSELNMSSLELGDSALYFCASSSAGEQFFGPGTRLTVL.

The chain joins TRBV9 to TRBJ2-1; 7 bases fit TRBD2. CDR1 is SGDLS and CDR2 is YYNGEE in the germline V gene. V trimming: 4 bases; J trimming: 0 bases; junction bases outside the gene matches: 4. The CDR3 totals 15 residues. The CDR3 DNA is TGTGCCAGCAGCCAGCGGGGTAGCTCCTACAATGAGCAGTTCTTC. Protein sequence: CASSQRGSSYNEQFF.

This chain links TRBV18 with TRBJ1-2; D is unresolved. Trimming removed 8 bases from V and 7 bases from J, with 17 bases in between. The CDR3 has 13 amino acids. Germline lookup yields CDR1 KGHSH and CDR2 LQKENI. The CDR3 protein is CASPPRSRGGYTF. The CDR3 bases are TGTGCCAGCCCCCCTAGGTCACGGGGTGGCTACACCTTC.

The chain combines TRBV5-1 with TRBJ2-6; D is possibly TRBD1 (6 bases). CDR1 is SGHRS, CDR2 YFSETQ, per germline. The CDR3 runs 15 residues. Trimming left V 3 bases short and J 0 bases short, with 7 bases between. The CDR3 nucleotides are TGCGCCAGCAGCTCGGGACACTCTGGGGCCAACGTCCTGACTTTC. Its protein product is CASSSGHSGANVLTF.

The rearrangement uses TRBV29-1 and TRBJ1-2; TRBD1 aligns across 7 bases. CDR1 and CDR2 (germline): SQVTM, ANQGSEA. This CDR3 contains 15 residues. Germline trimming cut 6 bases from V and 3 bases from J; bases unmatched to any gene: 13. The CDR3 reads CSVASVRGGDYGYTF. In DNA, the CDR3 is TGCAGCGTCGCCTCGGTGAGAGGGGGCGACTATGGCTACACCTTC. Drawing the rest from reference TRBV29-1 and TRBJ1-2, the complete variable domain is SAVISQKPSRDICQRGTSLTIQCQVDSQVTMMFWYRQQPGQSLTLIATANQGSEATYESGFVIDKFPISRPNLTFSTLTVSNMSPEDSSIYLCSVASVRGGDYGYTFGSGTRLTVV.

CDR3 in amino acids: CASSSREHGEKLFF. CDR3 DNA: TGCGCCAGCAGCTCGAGGGAGCATGGGGAAAAACTGTTTTTT. This chain joins TRBV5-1 and TRBJ1-4; D uncertain. This CDR3 is 14 amino acids long. With 3 bases removed from V and 8 bases from J, the gap between germline ends came to 14 bases. Germline V CDR1 and CDR2: SGHRS, YFSETQ.

The chain joins TRBV30 to TRBJ1-5; D not certain. The CDR3 runs to 15 residues. With 0 bases removed from V and 0 bases from J, the gap between germline ends came to 9 bases. Germline V gene data show CDR1 as GTSNPN and CDR2 as SVGIG (reference sequence). The CDR3 reads CAWSVKGLSNQPQHF. CDR3 sequence (DNA): TGTGCCTGGAGTGTTAAAGGGCTTAGCAATCAGCCCCAGCATTTT.

J is TRBJ2-7 and V is TRBV29-1; D uncertain. CDR1 SQVTM and CDR2 ANQGSEA come from the germline V gene. V gave up 3 bases and J gave up 3 bases, with 12 bases separating them. The CDR3 loop spans 13 amino acids. CDR3 DNA sequence: TGCAGCGTTGAGTACCGACACAGCTACGAGCAGTACTTC. This translates into CSVEYRHSYEQYF.

This clone occurred many times. The chain recombines TRBV5-4 with TRBJ2-7, with D perhaps given as TRBD1 or TRBD2 (5 bases each). This CDR3 has 13 residues. Germline assignment: CDR1 SGHNT and CDR2 YYREEE (reference sequence). The V gene lost 4 bases and the J gene lost 7 bases, with 15 bases spanning the gap. The CDR3 bases are TGTGCCAGCAGCCGGGACCGGGATGGTGAGCAGTACTTC. Translating gives CASSRDRDGEQYF.

This chain joins TRBV19 and TRBJ1-5, with D unclear. V was clipped by 6 bases and J by 0 bases, with 15 bases between them. CDR3 length equals 16 residues. Germline CDR1 and CDR2: LNHDA and SQIVND (reference sequence). In nucleotides, the CDR3 is TGTGCCAGTAGCCCTATTGAAGGGCGTAGCAATCAGCCCCAGCATTTT. This translates into CASSPIEGRSNQPQHF.

V is TRBV13 and J is TRBJ2-7; 9 nucleotides line up with TRBD2. This CDR3 spans 14 amino acids. With V trimmed by 4 bases and J by 7 bases, 8 bases remained unmatched. CDR1 is PRHDT and CDR2 is FYEKMQ in the germline V gene (reference sequence). The CDR3 bases are TGTGCCAGCAGCTCCTTCCTAGCGGGGCTGGAGCAGTACTTC. This gives the protein CASSSFLAGLEQYF.

The chain links TRBV4-3 to TRBJ2-5; D uncertain. Germline values: CDR1 LGHNA, CDR2 YSLEER. The CDR3 has 14 residues. V lost 1 base to trimming and J lost 4 bases, with 10 bases between them. CDR3 loop: CASSQGRVGETQYF. CDR3 in DNA: TGCGCCAGCAGCCAAGGGCGAGTAGGAGAGACCCAGTACTTC.

This chain links TRBV6-5 with TRBJ1-2, with D maybe TRBD1 (5 bases). This CDR3 spans 12 amino acids. Trimming cost V 8 bases and J 2 bases, with 9 bases left between them. Germline CDR1 MNHEY, CDR2 SVGAGI. The CDR3 is CASARQNYGYTF. The CDR3 bases are TGTGCCAGCGCTCGACAGAACTATGGCTACACCTTC.

This clone was seen only a few times. The chain employs TRBV19 and TRBJ2-7, with D possibly being TRBD1 (6 bases). This CDR3 has 14 amino acids. Looked up from germline, CDR1 is LNHDA and CDR2 is SQIVND (reference sequence). V was pared by 10 bases and J by 2 bases, with 18 bases between. The DNA for the CDR3 is TGTGCCACCTCCTCAAGGGCAGGGGCCTACGAGCAGTACTTC. Amino acid sequence: CATSSRAGAYEQYF.

The chain uses TRBV30 and TRBJ1-6, with 7 bases fitting TRBD1. CDR1 is GTSNPN, CDR2 SVGIG, per germline (reference sequence). The V gene end was trimmed by 5 bases and the J gene end by 7 bases; junction bases not matched to a gene: 8. The CDR3 is 14 residues long. CDR3 in DNA: TGTGCCTGGCTACACCGGGACAGCAATTCACCCCTCCACTTT. Translating it yields CAWLHRDSNSPLHF.

This clone was counted a few times. J is TRBJ1-2 and V is TRBV6-5, with D tentatively TRBD1 (5 bases). The CDR3 has 13 residues. Trimming took off 7 bases at V and 7 bases at J, with 16 bases between the two ends. Germline V lookup: CDR1 MNHEY, CDR2 SVGAGI. CDR3 in DNA: TGTGCCAGCACCGTGGGGGGACGAGGTGGCTACACCTTC. Translation gives CASTVGGRGGYTF.

Comment on this clone: Other DNA variants within this sample encode the same CDR3. The chain uses TRBV5-6 and TRBJ2-5, with a weak D call TRBD1 (6 bases). Trimming left V 4 bases short and J 5 bases short, with 12 bases between. The CDR3 contains 13 residues. Germline V CDR1 and CDR2: SGHDT, YYEEEE. In nucleotides, the CDR3 is TGTGCCAGCAGCCCCAGGGGCCGTGAGACCCAGTACTTC. Amino acids: CASSPRGRETQYF.

As DNA, the CDR3 is TGTGCCAGCAGCTTAGGCAGTTTCTATGGCTACACCTTC. Amino acid sequence: CASSLGSFYGYTF. The V call is TRBV7-9, the J call TRBJ1-2; D is unresolved. Trimming stripped 1 base from V and 4 bases from J, with 7 bases between. The CDR3 contains 13 residues. Germline CDR1 SEHNR, CDR2 FQNEAQ (reference sequence).

This clone has just a few counts. In DNA, the CDR3 is TGCAGCGTTGAAGATTCGGGCAGGCGGACAGATACGCAGTATTTT. It is translated as CSVEDSGRRTDTQYF. This chain uses TRBV29-1 with TRBJ2-3, with D uncertain. Germline V gene data show CDR1 as SQVTM and CDR2 as ANQGSEA. V was trimmed by 0 bases and J by 3 bases, leaving 13 bases between them. This CDR3 comprises 15 residues.